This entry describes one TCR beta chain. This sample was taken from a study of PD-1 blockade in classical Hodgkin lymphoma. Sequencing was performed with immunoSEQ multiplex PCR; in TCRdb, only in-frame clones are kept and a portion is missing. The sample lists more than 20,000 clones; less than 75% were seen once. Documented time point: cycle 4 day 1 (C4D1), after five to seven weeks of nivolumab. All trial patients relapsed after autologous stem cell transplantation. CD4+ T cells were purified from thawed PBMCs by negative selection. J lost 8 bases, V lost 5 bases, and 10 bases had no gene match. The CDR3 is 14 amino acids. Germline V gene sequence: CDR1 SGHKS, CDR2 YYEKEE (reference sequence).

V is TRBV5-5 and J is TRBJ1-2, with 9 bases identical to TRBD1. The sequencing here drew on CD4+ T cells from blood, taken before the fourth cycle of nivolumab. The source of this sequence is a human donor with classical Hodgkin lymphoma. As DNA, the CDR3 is TGTGCCAGCAGACCGGGACAGGGAGGCACGGGCTACACCTTC. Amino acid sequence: CASRPGQGGTGYTF.